This T cell receptor (beta chain) was profiled in a study of OX40 agonist ivuxolimab in advanced cancers. Assay used: immunoSEQ multiplex PCR; TCRdb lists only in-frame clones, some missing. The table shows tens of thousands of clones, with around 83% occurring only once. This clone was detected once. The CDR3 is 15 residues long. Germline lookup yields CDR1 SGDLS and CDR2 YYNGEE. Trimming took off 0 bases at V and 6 bases at J, with 16 bases between the two ends. The material was CD4+ or CD8+ T cells sorted from blood, obtained in a trial of the OX40 agonist ivuxolimab. The TCR originated in an adult with an advanced solid tumor such as melanoma, head and neck, liver or kidney cancer. The V call is TRBV9, the J call TRBJ2-7; tentative D call: TRBD2 (6 bases). The CDR3: CASSVGGGVTGEQYF. The CDR3, as DNA: TGTGCCAGCAGCGTAGGTGGAGGGGTGACGGGCGAGCAGTACTTC.